Listed here are 26 T cell receptor beta chains from one sample, sequenced in a study of cytomegalovirus exposure and HLA in healthy donors. A multiplex PCR was run with 60 Vbeta primers and 13 Jbeta primers. The table came from immunoSEQ multiplex PCR; TCRdb's copy has only in-frame clones and leaves some out. Among around 78,000 clones listed, around three quarters were seen once. What was sequenced was PBMCs. All receptors derive from a male donor in good health and CMV-seronegative.

This CDR3 is CASSKRTVSEAFF. In nucleotides, the CDR3 is TGCGCCAGCAGCAAAAGGACAGTTTCTGAAGCTTTCTTT. The chain employs TRBV4-3 and TRBJ1-1, with D possibly matching TRBD1 (6 bases). Germline CDR1 LGHNA, CDR2 YSLEER. The CDR3 has 13 residues. Trimming took off 5 bases at V and 6 bases at J, with 13 bases between the two ends.

This chain joins TRBV6-5 and TRBJ1-1; a weak D match, TRBD1 (6 bases). Germline V CDR1 and CDR2: MNHEY, SVGAGI. The V and J ends lost 6 bases and 11 bases respectively, with 13 bases between them. The CDR3 has 11 amino acids. CDR3 protein: CASSRRDKAFF. The CDR3 DNA sequence: TGTGCCAGCAGCCGCCGGGACAAGGCTTTCTTT.

This rearrangement joins TRBV5-1 to TRBJ2-3; tentatively, D is TRBD2 (5 bases). CDR1 and CDR2 (germline): SGHRS, YFSETQ. The CDR3 consists of 15 residues. Trimming shortened V by 0 bases and J by 0 bases, and 8 bases separated the two germline ends. The CDR3 sequence is CASSLEGSSTDTQYF. DNA for the CDR3: TGCGCCAGCAGCTTGGAAGGGAGCAGCACAGATACGCAGTATTTT.

The chain joins TRBV30 to TRBJ2-1; a weak D match, TRBD1 (6 bases). The CDR3 has 14 residues. Germline CDR1 GTSNPN, CDR2 SVGIG (reference sequence). V lost 2 bases, J lost 3 bases, and 11 bases lay in between. The CDR3 coding sequence is TGTGCCTGGAGTTTAGGGGGAAACTACAATGAGCAGTTCTTC. Translating gives CAWSLGGNYNEQFF.

The V gene is TRBV2, the J gene TRBJ2-7; D perhaps matches TRBD2 (6 bases). Germline loops: CDR1 SNHLY, CDR2 FYNNEI. Between the trimmed V and J ends, which lost 3 bases and 7 bases, there was a span of 7 bases. The CDR3 length is 11 residues. The CDR3 nucleotides read TGTGCCAGCAGTGAGGAGGGTGAGCAGTACTTC. It is translated as CASSEEGEQYF.

V is TRBV29-1 and J is TRBJ2-2; possible D gene TRBD2, 5 bases. Trimming pared 5 bases from V and 1 base from J, leaving 17 bases between. This CDR3 region has 16 residues. Germline CDR1 is SQVTM and CDR2 is ANQGSEA. CDR3: CSVRGLAGENTGELFF. The CDR3 DNA reads as TGCAGCGTTCGAGGACTGGCCGGGGAGAACACCGGGGAGCTGTTTTTT.

The V and J genes are TRBV11-2 and TRBJ1-2; 8 bases fit TRBD1. The V segment lost 5 bases and the J segment 7 bases; nucleotides outside the gene matches: 6. This CDR3 region has 13 residues. Germline CDR1 SGHAT, CDR2 FQNNGV. The CDR3 here is CASSPTGVGGYTF. CDR3 coding DNA: TGTGCCAGCAGCCCGACAGGGGTTGGTGGCTACACCTTC. Full variable domain (outside the CDR3, taken from reference TRBV11-2 and TRBJ1-2): EAGVAQSPRYKIIEKRQSVAFWCNPISGHATLYWYQQILGQGPKLLIQFQNNGVVDDSQLPKDRFSAERLKGVDSTLKIQPAKLEDSAVYLCASSPTGVGGYTFGSGTRLTVV.

The chain has TRBV5-1 and TRBJ2-1, with D perhaps TRBD2 (6 bases). Germline V gene sequence: CDR1 SGHRS, CDR2 YFSETQ. V gave up 4 bases and J gave up 7 bases, with 12 bases separating them. This CDR3 has 13 amino acids. DNA of the CDR3: TGCGCCAGCAGCGTGGGACTGCTGAATGAGCAGTTCTTC. Its protein product is CASSVGLLNEQFF.

The rearrangement joins TRBV10-3 to TRBJ2-2; TRBD2 is a possible D gene (7 bases). Germline lookup yields CDR1 ENHRY and CDR2 SYGVKD. The V end was cut by 2 bases, the J end by 6 bases, with 22 bases between. The length of the CDR3 is 18 residues. For the CDR3, the DNA is TGTGCCATCAGTGAGGCGGGACTTGTGGGGGGGGCCTCCGGGGAGCTGTTTTTT. It translates to CAISEAGLVGGASGELFF.

To note about this clone: A read error may account for a junction end that differs from germline. The rearrangement joins TRBV7-9 to TRBJ1-1; 7 positions match TRBD1. This CDR3 contains 15 residues. Per the germline V gene, CDR1 is SEHNR and CDR2 is FQNEAQ (reference sequence). The CDR3 is CASGRRTGQNPEAFF. As DNA, the CDR3 is TGTGCCAGCGGGAGACGGACAGGACAGAACCCTGAAGCTTTCTTT.

The chain joins TRBV2 to TRBJ2-2; D may be TRBD1 (5 bases). Germline CDR1 reads SNHLY; CDR2 reads FYNNEI. V was cut by 4 bases and J by 7 bases, with 13 bases left in between. The CDR3 is 14 amino acids. The CDR3 DNA is TGTGCCAGCAGTGGGACAATCCACCTCGGGGAGCTGTTTTTT. Translating gives CASSGTIHLGELFF.

The chain recombines TRBV19 with TRBJ1-3, with D uncertain. The CDR3 has 16 residues. The V end was cut by 4 bases, the J end by 4 bases, with 17 bases between. The germline CDR1 and CDR2 sequences are LNHDA and SQIVND (reference sequence). The chain's CDR3 is CASSTSGEPSGNTIYF. The CDR3 region has the DNA TGTGCCAGTAGTACCTCCGGGGAGCCCTCCGGAAACACCATATATTTT. Drawing the rest from reference TRBV19 and TRBJ1-3, the complete variable domain is DGGITQSPKYLFRKEGQNVTLSCEQNLNHDAMYWYRQDPGQGLRLIYYSQIVNDFQKGDIAEGYSVSREKKESFPLTVTSAQKNPTAFYLCASSTSGEPSGNTIYFGEGSWLTVV.

The chain has TRBV7-9 and TRBJ1-5; 7 nucleotides match TRBD1. V lost 4 bases to trimming and J lost 6 bases; unmatched junction nucleotides: 12. This CDR3 is 16 amino acids long. The V gene's germline CDR1 is SEHNR and CDR2 FQNEAQ (reference sequence). The CDR3 here is CASSSLQDRDGQPQHF. The CDR3 nucleotides read TGTGCCAGCAGCTCCCTACAAGACAGGGACGGTCAGCCCCAGCATTTT.

The CDR3, as DNA: TGTGCCAGCGAAGACAGGGATTTATACGAGCAGTACTTC. Its protein is CASEDRDLYEQYF. The chain recombines TRBV7-9 with TRBJ2-7; 7 bases agree with TRBD1. V lost 8 bases, J lost 4 bases, and 8 bases stayed unmatched. The germline CDR1 and CDR2 sequences are SEHNR and FQNEAQ (reference sequence). The CDR3 is 13 amino acids.

The count of this clone is one. The V gene is TRBV30, the J gene TRBJ1-5; D remains ambiguous. Germline V gene sequence: CDR1 GTSNPN, CDR2 SVGIG (reference sequence). This CDR3 has 14 residues. V lost 0 bases to trimming and J lost 7 bases, with 13 bases between them. CDR3 nucleotide sequence: TGTGCCTGGAGTGTATCCCAGTTTGAACAGCCCCAGCATTTT. It translates to CAWSVSQFEQPQHF.

J is TRBJ1-6 and V is TRBV6-1; 7 nucleotides line up with TRBD1. The CDR3 sequence is 15 residues long. V lost 2 bases, J lost 7 bases, and 5 bases stayed unmatched. From germline, CDR1 is MNHNS and CDR2 SASEGT. DNA for the CDR3: TGTGCCAGCAGTGAATTAGGGGGCTTCAATTCACCCCTCCACTTT. Its translation: CASSELGGFNSPLHF.

The chain recombines TRBV4-3 with TRBJ1-1, with D possibly TRBD1 on 5 matching bases. Trimming removed 3 bases at V and 2 bases at J, with 7 bases between. Germline CDR1 is LGHNA and CDR2 is YSLEER. This CDR3 spans 13 amino acids. CDR3: CASSQGGNTEAFF. In DNA form, the CDR3 reads TGCGCCAGCAGCCAGGGGGGAAACACTGAAGCTTTCTTT.

The chain couples TRBV19 to TRBJ2-3; TRBD2 agrees at 7 bases. V was clipped by 10 bases and J by 2 bases; unmatched bases: 9. The V gene's germline CDR1 is LNHDA and CDR2 SQIVND (reference sequence). The CDR3 length is 14 residues. This chain's CDR3 is CATSSAGDTDTQYF. The DNA of the CDR3 is TGTGCCACCTCATCGGCGGGGGACACAGATACGCAGTATTTT.

The V gene is TRBV30, the J gene TRBJ2-5, with 7 bases matching TRBD1. With 1 base clipped from V and 5 bases from J, the junction kept 4 bases outside the gene matches. The CDR3 runs to 13 residues. CDR1 and CDR2 (germline): GTSNPN, SVGIG (reference sequence). Here the CDR3 reads CAWSARGFETQYF. CDR3 DNA sequence: TGTGCCTGGAGTGCCAGGGGGTTTGAGACCCAGTACTTC.

The chain uses TRBV15 and TRBJ2-1, with D tentatively TRBD2 (6 bases). Germline V gene data show CDR1 as LNHNV and CDR2 as YYDKDF (reference sequence). The CDR3 is 15 amino acids. Trimming removed 1 base from V and 2 bases from J, with 9 bases in between. The CDR3 coding sequence is TGTGCCACCAGCAGAGGCCGGGGGACCTACAATGAGCAGTTCTTC. Translating it yields CATSRGRGTYNEQFF.

Only a few counts were recorded for this clone. V and J are TRBV30 and TRBJ2-7; tentatively, D is TRBD2 (6 bases). Trimming took off 6 bases at V and 0 bases at J, with 15 bases between the two ends. This CDR3 has 14 residues. In germline, CDR1 is GTSNPN, CDR2 SVGIG (reference sequence). CDR3 loop: CACHPAGSSYEQYF. CDR3 coding DNA: TGTGCCTGTCACCCTGCCGGGAGCTCCTACGAGCAGTACTTC.

The chain combines TRBV19 with TRBJ1-1; maybe TRBD1 (6 bases). From germline, CDR1 is LNHDA and CDR2 SQIVND (reference sequence). The CDR3 runs to 16 residues. V was shortened by 7 bases and J by 1 base, with 19 bases between the two germline ends. In nucleotides, the CDR3 is TGTGCCAGTACTAATATCCGAGGGGGGGGGAACACTGAAGCTTTCTTT. Translated, it gives CASTNIRGGGNTEAFF.

V is TRBV19 and J is TRBJ1-1, with TRBD1 as a possible D gene (6 bases). This CDR3 comprises 17 residues. The V gene lost 6 bases and the J gene lost 1 base, with 21 bases spanning the gap. The germline gives CDR1 LNHDA, CDR2 SQIVND (reference sequence). CDR3 coding DNA: TGTGCCAGTAGACCTCTCAGCCGGGGGGGGGCGAACACTGAAGCTTTCTTT. Translation gives CASRPLSRGGANTEAFF.

The rearrangement uses TRBV27 and TRBJ2-2, with TRBD1 identical over 7 bases. The CDR3 sequence is 14 residues long. Germline loops: CDR1 MNHEY, CDR2 SMNVEV (reference sequence). V gave up 7 bases and J gave up 0 bases; unmatched junction bases: 2. In nucleotides, the CDR3 is TGTGCCAGCAAGACAGGGACGAACACCGGGGAGCTGTTTTTT. Protein: CASKTGTNTGELFF.

This chain joins TRBV28 and TRBJ2-7; D is perhaps TRBD2 (6 bases). The CDR3 spans 16 residues. V was shortened by 7 bases and J by 5 bases, with 24 bases between the two germline ends. Germline CDR1 and CDR2: MDHEN and SYDVKM. The CDR3, as DNA: TGTGCCAGCAACTCCTGGAGGGGAGGTTCAATTGACGAGCAGTACTTC. Protein: CASNSWRGGSIDEQYF.

V gene TRBV7-2 combines with J gene TRBJ2-1, with unresolved D. V lost 5 bases and J lost 3, with 11 bases in between. CDR3 size: 14 residues. CDR1 SGHTA and CDR2 FQGNSA come from the germline V gene. The CDR3 sequence is CASSLRVNYNEQFF. The CDR3 coding sequence is TGTGCCAGCAGCCTCCGGGTCAACTACAATGAGCAGTTCTTC.